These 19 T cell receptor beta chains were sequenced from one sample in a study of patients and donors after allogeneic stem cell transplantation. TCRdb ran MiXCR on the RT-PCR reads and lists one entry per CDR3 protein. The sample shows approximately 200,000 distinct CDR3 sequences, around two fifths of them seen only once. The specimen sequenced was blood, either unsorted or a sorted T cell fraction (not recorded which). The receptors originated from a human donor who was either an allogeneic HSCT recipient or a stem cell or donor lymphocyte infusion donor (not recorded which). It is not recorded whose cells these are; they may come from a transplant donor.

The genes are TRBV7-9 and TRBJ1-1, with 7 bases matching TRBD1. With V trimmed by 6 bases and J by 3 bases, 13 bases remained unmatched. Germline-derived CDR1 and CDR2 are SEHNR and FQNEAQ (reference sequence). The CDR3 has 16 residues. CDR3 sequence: CASSRPDRKRDTEAFF. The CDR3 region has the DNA TGTGCCAGCAGTCGGCCGGACAGGAAAAGGGACACTGAAGCTTTCTTT.

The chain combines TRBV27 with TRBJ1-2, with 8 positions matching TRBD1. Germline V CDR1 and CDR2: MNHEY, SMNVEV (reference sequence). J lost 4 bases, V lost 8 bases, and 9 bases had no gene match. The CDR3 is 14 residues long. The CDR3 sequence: CASRSTGEVYGYTF. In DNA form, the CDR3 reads TGTGCCAGCCGATCGACAGGGGAGGTCTATGGCTACACCTTC.

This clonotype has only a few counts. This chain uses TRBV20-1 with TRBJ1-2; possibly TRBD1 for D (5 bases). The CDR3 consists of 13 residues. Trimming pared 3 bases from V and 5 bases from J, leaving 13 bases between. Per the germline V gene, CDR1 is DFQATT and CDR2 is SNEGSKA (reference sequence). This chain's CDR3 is CSASSTGLYGYTF. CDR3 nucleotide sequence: TGCAGTGCTAGTAGTACAGGCCTATATGGCTACACCTTC.

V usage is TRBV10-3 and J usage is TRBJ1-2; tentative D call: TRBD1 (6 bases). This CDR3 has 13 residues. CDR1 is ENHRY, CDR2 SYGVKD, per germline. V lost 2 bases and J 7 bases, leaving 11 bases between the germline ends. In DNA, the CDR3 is TGTGCCATCAGTGAGAAGAGGGGGTTTGGCTACACCTTC. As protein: CAISEKRGFGYTF.

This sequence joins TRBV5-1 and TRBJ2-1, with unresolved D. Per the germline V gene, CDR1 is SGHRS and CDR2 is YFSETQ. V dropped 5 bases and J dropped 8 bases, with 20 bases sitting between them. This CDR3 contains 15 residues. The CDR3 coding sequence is TGCGCCAGCAGACCTGGGAATAGGAAGGCCCATGAGCAGTTCTTC. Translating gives CASRPGNRKAHEQFF.

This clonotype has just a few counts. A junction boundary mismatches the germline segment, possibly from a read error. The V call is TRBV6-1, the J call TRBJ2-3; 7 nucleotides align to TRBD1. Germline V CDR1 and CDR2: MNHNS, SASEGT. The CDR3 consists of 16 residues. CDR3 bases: TGTGCCAGCAGCGACCGGACAGGATTACGCACATATACGCAGTATTTT. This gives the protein CASSDRTGLRTYTQYF.

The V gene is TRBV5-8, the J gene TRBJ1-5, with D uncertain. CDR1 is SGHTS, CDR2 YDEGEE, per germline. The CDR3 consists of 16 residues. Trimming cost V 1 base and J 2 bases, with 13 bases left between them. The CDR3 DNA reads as TGTGCCAGCAGCTTGCGTCAAAGCAGAGGCAATCAGCCCCAGCATTTT. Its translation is CASSLRQSRGNQPQHF.

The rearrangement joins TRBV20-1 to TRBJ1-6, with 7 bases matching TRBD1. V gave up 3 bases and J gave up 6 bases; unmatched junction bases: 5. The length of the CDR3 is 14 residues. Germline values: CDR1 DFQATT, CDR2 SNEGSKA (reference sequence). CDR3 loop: CSARLRDSNSPLHF. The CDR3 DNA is TGCAGTGCTAGGCTCCGGGACAGTAATTCACCCCTCCACTTT.

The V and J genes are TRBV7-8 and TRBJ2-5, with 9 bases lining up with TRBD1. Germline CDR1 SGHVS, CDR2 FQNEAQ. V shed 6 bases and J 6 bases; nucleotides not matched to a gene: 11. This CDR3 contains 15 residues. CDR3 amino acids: CASRQLRDREKTQYF. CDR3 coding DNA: TGTGCCAGCAGACAACTCCGGGACAGGGAAAAGACCCAGTACTTC.

CDR3 in amino acids: CASSFYHGGLTNTEAFF. CDR3 DNA sequence: TGCGCCAGCAGCTTCTATCACGGGGGACTAACGAACACTGAAGCTTTCTTT. V gene TRBV5-1 combines with J gene TRBJ1-1; TRBD1 might be the D (5 bases). V gave up 2 bases and J gave up 1 base, with 18 bases separating them. Germline CDR1 is SGHRS and CDR2 is YFSETQ. This CDR3 region has 17 residues. Using reference TRBV5-1 and TRBJ1-1 for the parts outside the CDR3, the full variable domain is KAGVTQTPRYLIKTRGQQVTLSCSPISGHRSVSWYQQTPGQGLQFLFEYFSETQRNKGNFPGRFSGRQFSNSRSEMNVSTLELGDSALYLCASSFYHGGLTNTEAFFGQGTRLTVV.

DNA of the CDR3: TGTGCCAGCAGCCAAAGGCCCACGGGAGCTGAAGCTTTCTTT. It is translated as CASSQRPTGAEAFF. The chain is built from TRBV3-1 and TRBJ1-1; D not resolved. Germline CDR1 is LGHDT and CDR2 is YNNKEL (reference sequence). The CDR3 is made up of 14 amino acids. V was cut by 2 bases and J by 6 bases, with 13 bases left in between.

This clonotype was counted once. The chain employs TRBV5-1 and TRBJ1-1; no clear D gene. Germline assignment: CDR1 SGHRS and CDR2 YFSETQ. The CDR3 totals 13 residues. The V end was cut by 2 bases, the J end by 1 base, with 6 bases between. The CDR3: CASSFVENTEAFF. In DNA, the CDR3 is TGCGCCAGCAGCTTCGTCGAGAACACTGAAGCTTTCTTT. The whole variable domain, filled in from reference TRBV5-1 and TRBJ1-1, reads KAGVTQTPRYLIKTRGQQVTLSCSPISGHRSVSWYQQTPGQGLQFLFEYFSETQRNKGNFPGRFSGRQFSNSRSEMNVSTLELGDSALYLCASSFVENTEAFFGQGTRLTVV.

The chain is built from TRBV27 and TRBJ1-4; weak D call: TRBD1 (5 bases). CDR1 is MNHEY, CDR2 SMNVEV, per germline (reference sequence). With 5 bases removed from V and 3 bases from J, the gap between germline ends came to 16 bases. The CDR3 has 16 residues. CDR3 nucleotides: TGTGCCAGCAGTATGCGACAGATTTCGGCTAATGAAAAACTGTTTTTT. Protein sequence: CASSMRQISANEKLFF.

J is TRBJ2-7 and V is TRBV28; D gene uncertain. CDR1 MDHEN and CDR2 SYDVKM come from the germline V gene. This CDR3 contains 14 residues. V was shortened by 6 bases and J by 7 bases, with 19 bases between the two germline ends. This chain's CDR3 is CASSLNDRSGEQYF. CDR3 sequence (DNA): TGTGCCAGCAGCCTCAACGATAGATCAGGAGAGCAGTACTTC.

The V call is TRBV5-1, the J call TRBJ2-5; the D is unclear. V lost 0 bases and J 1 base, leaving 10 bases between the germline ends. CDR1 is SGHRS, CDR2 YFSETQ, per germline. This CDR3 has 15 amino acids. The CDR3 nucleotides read TGCGCCAGCAGCTTGGCCGTAGCAGTCCAAGAGACCCAGTACTTC. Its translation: CASSLAVAVQETQYF.

The CDR3 nucleotides read TGTGCCACCCGCGGCGTCTTCGGGGAGCTGTTTTTT. It translates to CATRGVFGELFF. The rearrangement joins TRBV6-2 or TRBV6-3 to TRBJ2-2; D is ambiguous. Looked up from germline, CDR1 is MNHEY and CDR2 is SVGEGT. Trimming shortened V by 10 bases and J by 7 bases, and 13 bases separated the two germline ends. The CDR3 loop spans 12 amino acids.

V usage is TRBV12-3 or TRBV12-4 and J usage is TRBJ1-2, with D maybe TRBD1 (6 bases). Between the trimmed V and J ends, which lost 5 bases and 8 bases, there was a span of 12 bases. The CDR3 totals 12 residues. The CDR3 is CASSAGVGGYTF. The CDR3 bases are TGTGCCAGCAGTGCAGGGGTAGGGGGCTACACCTTC.

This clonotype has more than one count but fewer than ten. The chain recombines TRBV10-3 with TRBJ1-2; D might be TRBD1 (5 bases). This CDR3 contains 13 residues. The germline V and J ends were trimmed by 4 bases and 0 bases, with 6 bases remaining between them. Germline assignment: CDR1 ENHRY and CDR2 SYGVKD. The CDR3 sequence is CAISGGANYGYTF. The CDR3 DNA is TGTGCCATCAGTGGAGGGGCTAACTATGGCTACACCTTC.

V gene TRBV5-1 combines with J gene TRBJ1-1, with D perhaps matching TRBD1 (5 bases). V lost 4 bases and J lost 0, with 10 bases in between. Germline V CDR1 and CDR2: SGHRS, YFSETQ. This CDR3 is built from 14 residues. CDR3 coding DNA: TGCGCCAGCAGCCCCTGGGGGGTGAACACTGAAGCTTTCTTT. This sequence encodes CASSPWGVNTEAFF.